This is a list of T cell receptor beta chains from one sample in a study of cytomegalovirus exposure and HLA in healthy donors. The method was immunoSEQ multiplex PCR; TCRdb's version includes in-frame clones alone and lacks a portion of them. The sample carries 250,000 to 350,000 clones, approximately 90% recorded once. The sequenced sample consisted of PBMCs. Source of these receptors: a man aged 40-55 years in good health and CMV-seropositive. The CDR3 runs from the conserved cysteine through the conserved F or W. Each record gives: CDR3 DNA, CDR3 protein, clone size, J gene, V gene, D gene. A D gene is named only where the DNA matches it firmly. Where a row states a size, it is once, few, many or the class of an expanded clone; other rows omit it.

cdr3_nt: TGTGCCAGCAGGGGGCAGACAGGGGGTAGACTAGCGAGGTCCCCCTACGAGCAGTACTTC
cdr3_aa: CASRGQTGGRLARSPYEQYF
clone_size: -
j_call: TRBJ2-7
v_call: TRBV2
d_call: -

cdr3_nt: TGTGCCAGTAGTATCGCGTCGGTTCCCAATCAGCCCCAGCATTTT
cdr3_aa: CASSIASVPNQPQHF
clone_size: -
j_call: TRBJ1-5
v_call: TRBV19
d_call: -

cdr3_nt: TGTGCCAGCAGCTCCGGACTAGCGGGGGGCGGGGAGCTGTTTTTT
cdr3_aa: CASSSGLAGGGELFF
clone_size: -
j_call: TRBJ2-2
v_call: TRBV6-1
d_call: TRBD2

cdr3_nt: TGTGCCAGCAGGCTACTAGCGGGGGGCTACGAGCAGTACTTC
cdr3_aa: CASRLLAGGYEQYF
clone_size: -
j_call: TRBJ2-7
v_call: TRBV6-5
d_call: TRBD2

cdr3_nt: TGTGCCAGCAGTGAGATCACTGCCCAGGTGACTATTGAGACCCAGTACTTC
cdr3_aa: CASSEITAQVTIETQYF
clone_size: -
j_call: TRBJ2-5
v_call: TRBV6-1
d_call: -

cdr3_nt: TGTGCCAGCAGTTACGCCCACACAGGGTCCCGCTACGAGCAGTACTTC
cdr3_aa: CASSYAHTGSRYEQYF
clone_size: -
j_call: TRBJ2-7
v_call: TRBV6-5
d_call: -

cdr3_nt: TGTTCCAGCAGCTTAGAACAGACTGAAGCTTTCTTT
cdr3_aa: CSSSLEQTEAFF
clone_size: -
j_call: TRBJ1-1
v_call: TRBV7-9
d_call: -

cdr3_nt: TGTGCCAGCATGGTCGGTATAAACGAGCAGTACTTC
cdr3_aa: CASMVGINEQYF
clone_size: -
j_call: TRBJ2-7
v_call: TRBV28
d_call: -

cdr3_nt: TGTGCCAGCAGCCAAGATGGCGACAAATTTTACTCTGGGGCCAACGTCCTGACTTTC
cdr3_aa: CASSQDGDKFYSGANVLTF
clone_size: -
j_call: TRBJ2-6
v_call: TRBV4-2
d_call: -

cdr3_nt: TGTGCCAGCAGTTTAGGAGGGGCGGAATCCTACGAGCAGTACTTC
cdr3_aa: CASSLGGAESYEQYF
clone_size: -
j_call: TRBJ2-7
v_call: TRBV28
d_call: -

cdr3_nt: TGTGCCAGCAGTGAATGGGACGGTGGGGGGAGGTACTTC
cdr3_aa: CASSEWDGGGRYF
clone_size: -
j_call: TRBJ2-7
v_call: TRBV6-1
d_call: -

cdr3_nt: TGTGCCAGCAGCTTAGGGAAGGGGGTACAAGAGACCCAGTACTTC
cdr3_aa: CASSLGKGVQETQYF
clone_size: once
j_call: TRBJ2-5
v_call: TRBV7-3
d_call: -

cdr3_nt: TGTGCCAGCAGCTTAGACAGGGCCATATATGGCTACACCTTC
cdr3_aa: CASSLDRAIYGYTF
clone_size: -
j_call: TRBJ1-2
v_call: TRBV7-2
d_call: -

cdr3_nt: TGTGCCATCAGTGAATATTTGAGCAATCAGCCCCAGCATTTT
cdr3_aa: CAISEYLSNQPQHF
clone_size: once
j_call: TRBJ1-5
v_call: TRBV10-3
d_call: -

cdr3_nt: TGTGCCAGCAGGACTAGCGGGAGGGAGACCCAGTACTTC
cdr3_aa: CASRTSGRETQYF
clone_size: -
j_call: TRBJ2-5
v_call: TRBV6-1
d_call: TRBD2

cdr3_nt: TGTGCCAGTAGTCTAGGCAGGCTGAATGGCTACACCTTC
cdr3_aa: CASSLGRLNGYTF
clone_size: -
j_call: TRBJ1-2
v_call: TRBV19
d_call: -

cdr3_nt: TGCAGCGTTGAAGATGAGGGACAGGGGTCCTACAATGAGCAGTTCTTC
cdr3_aa: CSVEDEGQGSYNEQFF
clone_size: -
j_call: TRBJ2-1
v_call: TRBV29-1
d_call: TRBD1

cdr3_nt: TGTGCCAGCAGCTCGGGACAGGGCCTGTCATCAGATACGCAGTATTTT
cdr3_aa: CASSSGQGLSSDTQYF
clone_size: -
j_call: TRBJ2-3
v_call: TRBV7-3
d_call: TRBD1

cdr3_nt: TGCGCCAGCAGCCAGGCAGGGAGCAATCAGCCCCAGCATTTT
cdr3_aa: CASSQAGSNQPQHF
clone_size: once
j_call: TRBJ1-5
v_call: TRBV4-1
d_call: -

cdr3_nt: TGTGCCAGCAGCTCCCAGGGCACAGATACGCAGTATTTT
cdr3_aa: CASSSQGTDTQYF
clone_size: -
j_call: TRBJ2-3
v_call: TRBV7-3
d_call: -

cdr3_nt: TGCAGCGTTGAAGAGTGGAGCTCTGGAAACACCATATATTTT
cdr3_aa: CSVEEWSSGNTIYF
clone_size: once
j_call: TRBJ1-3
v_call: TRBV29-1
d_call: -

cdr3_nt: TGTGCCAGTAGACTAGACGGCTCTGGAAACACCATATATTTT
cdr3_aa: CASRLDGSGNTIYF
clone_size: -
j_call: TRBJ1-3
v_call: TRBV19
d_call: -

cdr3_nt: TGTGCCAGCAGCTACGAGGACAGGAACACTGAAGCTTTCTTT
cdr3_aa: CASSYEDRNTEAFF
clone_size: -
j_call: TRBJ1-1
v_call: TRBV5-6
d_call: -

cdr3_nt: TGCGCCAGCAGCTTCAACGGAGATACGCAGTATTTT
cdr3_aa: CASSFNGDTQYF
clone_size: -
j_call: TRBJ2-3
v_call: TRBV5-1
d_call: -

cdr3_nt: TGTGCCAGCAGCCAAGATAGGATTGGGACTAGCGGGAGCTACAATGAGCAGTTCTTC
cdr3_aa: CASSQDRIGTSGSYNEQFF
clone_size: -
j_call: TRBJ2-1
v_call: TRBV14
d_call: TRBD2

cdr3_nt: TGTGCCAGCAGTTCCGGACCAGGGGGCACGTATGGCTACACCTTC
cdr3_aa: CASSSGPGGTYGYTF
clone_size: -
j_call: TRBJ1-2
v_call: TRBV6-5
d_call: TRBD1

cdr3_nt: TGTGCCAGCAGCTTTTTCAGGGTTAGCACAGATACGCAGTATTTT
cdr3_aa: CASSFFRVSTDTQYF
clone_size: -
j_call: TRBJ2-3
v_call: TRBV13
d_call: -

cdr3_nt: TGTGCCAGCAGCGCGGGGACAGGGGGCCTTGGGAGCAATCAGCCCCAGCATTTT
cdr3_aa: CASSAGTGGLGSNQPQHF
clone_size: -
j_call: TRBJ1-5
v_call: TRBV7-8
d_call: TRBD1

cdr3_nt: TGTGCCAGCAGTTACCAGACAGGACCGGGGGGTTCACCCCTCCACTTT
cdr3_aa: CASSYQTGPGGSPLHF
clone_size: -
j_call: TRBJ1-6
v_call: TRBV6-5
d_call: -

cdr3_nt: TGTGCCAGCAGCGTAATTGAGACTAGCGGGTTTCAGCAGTTCTTC
cdr3_aa: CASSVIETSGFQQFF
clone_size: -
j_call: TRBJ2-1
v_call: TRBV9
d_call: TRBD2